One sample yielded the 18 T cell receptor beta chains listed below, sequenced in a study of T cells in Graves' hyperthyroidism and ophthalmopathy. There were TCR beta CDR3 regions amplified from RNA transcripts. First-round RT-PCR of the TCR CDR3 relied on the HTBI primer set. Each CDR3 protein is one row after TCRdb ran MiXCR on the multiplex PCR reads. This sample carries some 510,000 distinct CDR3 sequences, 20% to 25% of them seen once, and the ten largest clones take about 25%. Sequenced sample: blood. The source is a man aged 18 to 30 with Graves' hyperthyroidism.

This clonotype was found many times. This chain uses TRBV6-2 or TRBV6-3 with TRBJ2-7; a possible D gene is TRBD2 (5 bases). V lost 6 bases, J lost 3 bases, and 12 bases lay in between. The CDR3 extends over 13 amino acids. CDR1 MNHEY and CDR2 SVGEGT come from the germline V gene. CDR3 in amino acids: CASRLVEYYEQYF. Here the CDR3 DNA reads TGTGCCAGCAGACTAGTTGAATACTACGAGCAGTACTTC.

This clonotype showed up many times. CDR3 nucleotides: TGTGCCAGCAGTTACTCTCAGGATAGGGGACAGAATGAGGAGCTGTTTTTT. As protein: CASSYSQDRGQNEELFF. The chain carries TRBV6-2 or TRBV6-3 and TRBJ2-2, with 7 bases lining up with TRBD1. Germline-derived CDR1 and CDR2 are MNHEY and SVGEGT. The CDR3 runs to 17 residues. After removal of 0 bases from V and 10 bases from J, the junction contained 14 bases not matched to a gene.

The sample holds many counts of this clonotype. CDR3 coding DNA: TGTGCCAGCAGTCGCCCCGGACTTCTGAACACTGAAGCTTTCTTT. Amino acids: CASSRPGLLNTEAFF. The rearrangement uses TRBV6-1 and TRBJ1-1, with no clear D. This CDR3 region has 15 residues. Germline assignment: CDR1 MNHNS and CDR2 SASEGT. With 5 bases removed from V and 0 bases from J, the gap between germline ends came to 13 bases.

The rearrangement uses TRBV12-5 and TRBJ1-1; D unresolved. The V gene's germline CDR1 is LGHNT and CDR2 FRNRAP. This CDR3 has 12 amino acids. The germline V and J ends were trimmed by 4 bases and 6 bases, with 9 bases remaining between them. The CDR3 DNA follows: TGTGCTAGTGGTTGGGTGGGGTCTGAAGCTTTCTTT. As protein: CASGWVGSEAFF.

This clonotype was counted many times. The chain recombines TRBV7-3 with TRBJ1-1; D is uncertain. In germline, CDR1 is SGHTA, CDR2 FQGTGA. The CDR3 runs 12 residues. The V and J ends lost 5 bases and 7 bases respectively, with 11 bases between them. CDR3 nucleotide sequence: TGTGCCAGCAGCCCTCCCCCCCGTGAAGCTTTCTTT. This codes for CASSPPPREAFF.

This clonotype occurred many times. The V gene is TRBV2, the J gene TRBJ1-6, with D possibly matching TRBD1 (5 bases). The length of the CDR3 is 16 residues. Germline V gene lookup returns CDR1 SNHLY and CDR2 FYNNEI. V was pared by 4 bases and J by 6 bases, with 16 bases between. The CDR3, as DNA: TGTGCCAGCAGTGCTCGGGGTGGGACCGCTAATTCACCCCTCCACTTT. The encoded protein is CASSARGGTANSPLHF. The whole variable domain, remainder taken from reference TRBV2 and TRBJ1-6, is EPEVTQTPSHQVTQMGQEVILRCVPISNHLYFYWYRQILGQKVEFLVSFYNNEISEKSEIFDDQFSVERPDGSNFTLKIRSTKLEDSAMYFCASSARGGTANSPLHFGNGTRLTVT.

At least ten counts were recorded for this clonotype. The CDR3 coding sequence is TGTGCCAGCAGCTTAGCCGGGGGGAAGTACTTC. Residues: CASSLAGGKYF. V and J are TRBV7-2 and TRBJ2-7; 7 nucleotides line up with TRBD2. CDR3 length: 11 residues. V was clipped by 0 bases and J by 11 bases; unmatched bases: 1. Germline CDR1 is SGHTA and CDR2 is FQGNSA.

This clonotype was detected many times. Written as DNA, the CDR3 is TGTGCCAGCAGCTTAGGGACGGAGACCCAGTACTTC. Its translation is CASSLGTETQYF. This chain uses TRBV11-2 with TRBJ2-5; D is uncertain. The CDR3 runs 12 residues. Germline values: CDR1 SGHAT, CDR2 FQNNGV. V lost 1 base, J lost 5 bases, and 5 bases lay in between.

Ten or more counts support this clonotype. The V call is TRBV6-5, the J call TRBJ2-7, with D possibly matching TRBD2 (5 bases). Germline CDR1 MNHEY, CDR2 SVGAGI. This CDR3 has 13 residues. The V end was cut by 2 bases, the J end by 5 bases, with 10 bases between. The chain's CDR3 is CASSYEGFDEQYF. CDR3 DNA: TGTGCCAGCAGTTACGAGGGTTTCGACGAGCAGTACTTC.

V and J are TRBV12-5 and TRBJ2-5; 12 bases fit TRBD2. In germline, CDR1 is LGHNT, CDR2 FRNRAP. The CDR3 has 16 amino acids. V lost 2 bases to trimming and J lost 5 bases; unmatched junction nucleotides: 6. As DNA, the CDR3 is TGTGCTAGTGGTTTGCGACTAGCGGGGGTGGCGGAGACCCAGTACTTC. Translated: CASGLRLAGVAETQYF.

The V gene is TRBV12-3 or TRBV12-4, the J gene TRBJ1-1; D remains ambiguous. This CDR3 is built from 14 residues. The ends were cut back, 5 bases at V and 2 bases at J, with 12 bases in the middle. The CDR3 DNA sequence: TGTGCCAGCAGTCTAGGGCCTAGAAACACTGAAGCTTTCTTT. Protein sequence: CASSLGPRNTEAFF.

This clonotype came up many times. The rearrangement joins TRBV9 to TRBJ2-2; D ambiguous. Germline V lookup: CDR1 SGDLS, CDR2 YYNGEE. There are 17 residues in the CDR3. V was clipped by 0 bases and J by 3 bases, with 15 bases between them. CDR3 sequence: CASSVAPGPVDTGELFF. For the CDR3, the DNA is TGTGCCAGCAGCGTAGCCCCCGGGCCCGTTGACACCGGGGAGCTGTTTTTT.

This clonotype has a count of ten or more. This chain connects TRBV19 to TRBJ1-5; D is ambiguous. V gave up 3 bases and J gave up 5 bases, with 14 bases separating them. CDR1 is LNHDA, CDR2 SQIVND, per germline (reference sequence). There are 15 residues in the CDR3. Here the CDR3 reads CASSIPLRVDQPQHF. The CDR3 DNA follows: TGTGCCAGTAGTATCCCCCTGAGGGTCGATCAGCCCCAGCATTTT.

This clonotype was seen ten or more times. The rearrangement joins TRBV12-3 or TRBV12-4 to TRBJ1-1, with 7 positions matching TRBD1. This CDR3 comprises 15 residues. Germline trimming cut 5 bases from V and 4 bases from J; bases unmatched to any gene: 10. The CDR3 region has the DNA TGTGCCAGCAGTATAACGACAGGGTCGGTCACTGAAGCTTTCTTT. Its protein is CASSITTGSVTEAFF.

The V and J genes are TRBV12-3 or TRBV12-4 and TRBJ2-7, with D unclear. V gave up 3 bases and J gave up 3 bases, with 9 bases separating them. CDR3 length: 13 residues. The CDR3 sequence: CASSLILIYEQYF. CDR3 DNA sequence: TGTGCCAGCAGTTTGATACTTATCTACGAGCAGTACTTC.

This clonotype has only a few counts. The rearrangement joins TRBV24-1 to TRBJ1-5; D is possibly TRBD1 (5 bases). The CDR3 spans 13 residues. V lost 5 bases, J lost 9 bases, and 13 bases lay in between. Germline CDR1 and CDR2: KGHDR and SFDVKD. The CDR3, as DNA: TGTGCCACCAGTGGGACGGTCGGGGGGCCCCAGCATTTT. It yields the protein CATSGTVGGPQHF.

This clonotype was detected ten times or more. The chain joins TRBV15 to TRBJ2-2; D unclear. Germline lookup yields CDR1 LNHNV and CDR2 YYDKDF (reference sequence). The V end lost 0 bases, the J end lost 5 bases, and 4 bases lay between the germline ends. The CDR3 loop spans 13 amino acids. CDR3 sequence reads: CATSRDRTGELFF. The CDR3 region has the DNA TGTGCCACCAGCAGAGATCGTACCGGGGAGCTGTTTTTT.

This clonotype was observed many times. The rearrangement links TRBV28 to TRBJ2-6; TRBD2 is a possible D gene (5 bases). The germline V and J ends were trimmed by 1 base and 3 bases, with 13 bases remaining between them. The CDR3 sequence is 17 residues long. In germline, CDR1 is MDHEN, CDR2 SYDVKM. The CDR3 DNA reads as TGTGCCAGCAGTTTATTATTTCGGGGATATGGGGCCAACGTCCTGACTTTC. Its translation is CASSLLFRGYGANVLTF.